This TCR beta chain was sequenced during a study of T cell responses to AZD1222 COVID-19 vaccine. Study-level points and caveats: Increased Spike-specific TCR breadth and depth were observed after two AZD1222 doses. In a largely white British group with more females than males, clonal diversity was possibly underestimated. Nearly half of unique spike-specific TCRs reportedly avoided B.1.351 and B.1.1.7 mutated regions.

Some second doses came at about 4 weeks and others at about 12 weeks; these were pooled. As to this clone: What it recognizes is unknown.

The table came from immunoSEQ multiplex PCR; TCRdb's copy has only in-frame clones and leaves some out. Of 75,000 to 95,000 clones listed, about 85% are singletons. Sample: peripheral blood, taken 28 days after the second AZD1222 dose. The sequence derives from an adult who received the AZD1222 COVID-19 vaccine.

CDR3 residues: CASSQDLRYEQYF. The CDR3 region has the DNA TGTGCCAGCAGCCAAGATTTGCGTTACGAGCAGTACTTC. This chain links TRBV14 with TRBJ2-7; D gene ambiguous. V was pared by 0 bases and J by 4 bases, with 7 bases between. The CDR3 runs 13 residues. Germline CDR1 is SGHDN and CDR2 is FVKESK.